These 20 T cell receptor beta chains were sequenced from one sample in a study of blood T cell repertoires in COVID-19. Method: immunoSEQ multiplex PCR; TCRdb's copy keeps in-frame clones and lacks some. The table includes about 220,000 clones, roughly 80% detected once. Sequencing input: PBMCs or T cells enriched from blood (not recorded which). The receptors were gathered from a woman aged 40 to 50 with acute COVID-19.

This clone showed up many times. This chain links TRBV4-2 with TRBJ2-1; possible D gene TRBD2, 5 bases. Per germline, CDR1 LGHNA and CDR2 YNFKEQ. Trimming pared 4 bases from V and 10 bases from J, leaving 11 bases between. This CDR3 has 12 amino acids. The CDR3 is CASSPGKREQFF. CDR3 sequence (DNA): TGTGCCAGCAGCCCGGGGAAGAGAGAGCAGTTCTTC.

The chain has TRBV9 and TRBJ2-1, with TRBD2 matching over 7 bases. The CDR3 runs 15 residues. Germline trimming cut 4 bases from V and 1 base from J; bases unmatched to any gene: 5. The germline gives CDR1 SGDLS, CDR2 YYNGEE. CDR3 DNA: TGTGCCAGCAGCCCGCGGGAGAAATCCTACAATGAGCAGTTCTTC. This codes for CASSPREKSYNEQFF.

V usage is TRBV3-1 (or the pseudogene TRBV3-2) and J usage is TRBJ2-5; 7 bases agree with TRBD2. This CDR3 is built from 13 residues. The junction had 5 bases not matched to a gene; V was cut back by 0 bases and J by 10 bases. In germline, CDR1 is LGHDT, CDR2 YNNKEL (reference sequence). This CDR3 reads CASSQEVSGGQYF. CDR3 sequence (DNA): TGTGCCAGCAGCCAAGAGGTATCGGGAGGCCAGTACTTC.

The rearrangement uses TRBV28 and TRBJ1-2, with 8 bases identical to TRBD1. CDR3 length: 17 residues. Germline V gene data show CDR1 as MDHEN and CDR2 as SYDVKM. V lost 3 bases to trimming and J lost 4 bases; unmatched junction nucleotides: 13. The CDR3 reads CASSFRGTGTPVYGYTF. The DNA for the CDR3 is TGTGCCAGCAGTTTTAGGGGGACAGGAACTCCCGTCTATGGCTACACCTTC.

The chain links TRBV5-4 to TRBJ1-2; 9 bases map to TRBD1. This CDR3 spans 16 amino acids. V dropped 6 bases and J dropped 6; count of bases not matched to a gene: 15. In germline, CDR1 is SGHNT, CDR2 YYREEE (reference sequence). The CDR3 spells CASTDTGDRVLDGYTF. Here the CDR3 DNA reads TGTGCCAGCACCGACACGGGGGACAGGGTCCTAGATGGCTACACCTTC.

This chain uses TRBV7-6 with TRBJ2-1; the match to TRBD2 covers 7 bases. Germline V gene lookup returns CDR1 SGHVS and CDR2 FNYEAQ. The J segment lost 0 bases and the V segment lost 5 bases, leaving 10 bases of the junction unmatched. The CDR3 covers 17 residues. DNA for the CDR3: TGTGCCAGCAGCCGCCAGACTAGCCGTAGCTCCTACAATGAGCAGTTCTTC. This encodes CASSRQTSRSSYNEQFF.

The rearrangement uses TRBV6-1 and TRBJ1-5; D not resolved. The CDR3 sequence is 15 residues long. Trimming removed 2 bases at V and 3 bases at J, with 11 bases between. Germline CDR1 is MNHNS and CDR2 is SASEGT. The CDR3 protein is CASSEIFSINQPQHF. CDR3 sequence (DNA): TGTGCCAGCAGTGAAATTTTCAGTATCAATCAGCCCCAGCATTTT.

The chain uses TRBV3-1 (or the pseudogene TRBV3-2) and TRBJ1-2; D possibly corresponds to TRBD1 (5 bases). The CDR3 has 15 amino acids. The V gene lost 1 base and the J gene lost 2 bases, with 11 bases spanning the gap. In germline, CDR1 is LGHDT, CDR2 YNNKEL (reference sequence). The CDR3, as DNA: TGTGCCAGCAGCCAAGTTTTTTCAGGGAACTATGGCTACACCTTC. It is translated as CASSQVFSGNYGYTF.

This chain uses TRBV27 with TRBJ1-1, with TRBD1 identical over 7 bases. The germline V gene has CDR1 MNHEY and CDR2 SMNVEV (reference sequence). This CDR3 region has 15 residues. V trimming: 6 bases; J trimming: 2 bases; junction bases outside the gene matches: 9. CDR3: CASRRQGNTNTEAFF. In DNA form, the CDR3 reads TGTGCCAGCAGACGACAGGGAAATACAAACACTGAAGCTTTCTTT.

This clone showed up just a few times. Other nucleotide sequences from this sample produce the same CDR3. The CDR3 region is CASSQDRREKLFF. The CDR3 nucleotides are TGCGCCAGCAGCCAAGATCGTCGGGAAAAACTGTTTTTT. The chain combines TRBV4-3 with TRBJ1-4; no definite D call. The CDR3 contains 13 residues. Trimming cost V 0 bases and J 8 bases, with 7 bases left between them. The V gene's germline CDR1 is LGHNA and CDR2 YSLEER.

This chain joins TRBV9 and TRBJ2-5; D gene ambiguous. This CDR3 is 14 amino acids long. Germline V gene lookup returns CDR1 SGDLS and CDR2 YYNGEE. The ends were cut back, 2 bases at V and 2 bases at J, with 10 bases in the middle. CDR3 amino acids: CASSVTQNQETQYF. The CDR3, as DNA: TGTGCCAGCAGCGTTACACAGAATCAAGAGACCCAGTACTTC.

The chain employs TRBV19 and TRBJ2-2; the match to TRBD2 covers 10 bases. The CDR3 has 15 residues. Losses at the gene ends were 6 bases for V and 6 bases for J; bases not matched to a gene: 7. Germline CDR1 is LNHDA and CDR2 is SQIVND (reference sequence). DNA for the CDR3: TGTGCCAGTAGATACAGGCTAGCGGGAGCCGGGGAGCTGTTTTTT. It yields the protein CASRYRLAGAGELFF. Full variable domain (remainder filled in from reference TRBV19 and TRBJ2-2): DGGITQSPKYLFRKEGQNVTLSCEQNLNHDAMYWYRQDPGQGLRLIYYSQIVNDFQKGDIAEGYSVSREKKESFPLTVTSAQKNPTAFYLCASRYRLAGAGELFFGEGSRLTVL.

V and J are TRBV7-9 and TRBJ1-3; no definite D call. This CDR3 spans 16 amino acids. The germline CDR1 and CDR2 sequences are SEHNR and FQNEAQ (reference sequence). V was cut by 2 bases and J by 4 bases, with 15 bases left in between. The CDR3 DNA sequence: TGTGCCAGCAGCTTATCTTCAGGCGGGCGGGGAAACACCATATATTTT. Translated, it gives CASSLSSGGRGNTIYF.

V is TRBV27 and J is TRBJ1-5; D gene ambiguous. Germline lookup yields CDR1 MNHEY and CDR2 SMNVEV (reference sequence). Between the trimmed V and J ends, which lost 6 bases and 4 bases, there was a span of 10 bases. CDR3 length equals 13 residues. In DNA, the CDR3 is TGTGCCAGCAGCCAAGGACTTAATCAGCCCCAGCATTTT. It translates to CASSQGLNQPQHF.

The rearrangement joins TRBV19 to TRBJ2-7; perhaps TRBD1 as D (6 bases). The germline CDR1 and CDR2 sequences are LNHDA and SQIVND (reference sequence). Trimming took off 0 bases at V and 2 bases at J, with 8 bases between the two ends. The CDR3 is 14 residues long. DNA of the CDR3: TGTGCCAGTAGTATAGATGGGGACACCTACGAGCAGTACTTC. Translating it yields CASSIDGDTYEQYF.

The CDR3 is CASSPPDGQTANTGELFF. DNA of the CDR3: TGTGCCAGCTCACCTCCGGACGGTCAGACAGCGAACACCGGGGAGCTGTTTTTT. The rearrangement links TRBV18 to TRBJ2-2, with a tentative D call TRBD1 (5 bases). The CDR3 has 18 amino acids. V was shortened by 3 bases and J by 0 bases, with 17 bases between the two germline ends. Germline CDR1 and CDR2: KGHSH and LQKENI.

The chain employs TRBV7-2 and TRBJ1-1; 8 positions agree with TRBD1. CDR1 and CDR2 from the germline V gene are SGHTA and FQGNSA. This CDR3 is built from 16 residues. The trim removed 5 bases at V and 5 bases at J, leaving 13 bases unmatched. Here the CDR3 reads CASSPPVRTGRTEAFF. CDR3 DNA: TGTGCCAGCAGCCCCCCCGTGCGGACAGGGAGAACTGAAGCTTTCTTT.

V gene TRBV2 combines with J gene TRBJ1-2, with D perhaps TRBD1 (5 bases). The CDR3 covers 12 residues. Looked up from germline, CDR1 is SNHLY and CDR2 is FYNNEI. Trimming shortened V by 10 bases and J by 4 bases, and 13 bases separated the two germline ends. The CDR3 loop reads CATRGLVYGYTF. The CDR3 DNA follows: TGTGCCACCCGGGGACTCGTCTATGGCTACACCTTC.

Regarding this clone: Additional DNA sequences in this sample encode the identical CDR3. The rearrangement joins TRBV10-1 to TRBJ2-3; tentative D call: TRBD1 (6 bases). Germline V gene sequence: CDR1 WNHNN, CDR2 SYGVQD (reference sequence). Trimming shortened V by 8 bases and J by 3 bases, and 12 bases separated the two germline ends. CDR3 length: 13 residues. This CDR3 reads CASAGQPTDTQYF. The CDR3 DNA reads TGCGCCAGCGCAGGACAGCCAACAGATACGCAGTATTTT.

The rearrangement links TRBV7-3 to TRBJ2-1; TRBD2 aligns across 9 bases. CDR3 length equals 15 residues. The V gene end was trimmed by 1 base and the J gene end by 4 bases; junction bases not matched to a gene: 2. Germline V gives CDR1 SGHTA, CDR2 FQGTGA. In DNA, the CDR3 is TGTGCCAGCAGCTTAAGGCGGGAGGGATACAATGAGCAGTTCTTC. This encodes CASSLRREGYNEQFF.